Listed here is a single T cell receptor (beta chain). Its antigen is as yet unknown. Germline CDR1 is SQVTM and CDR2 is ANQGSEA. This CDR3 region has 14 residues. Trimming cost V 5 bases and J 1 base, with 11 bases left between them. This entry belongs to a study of cytotoxic CD8 clonotypes in ibrutinib-treated CLL. Study-wide findings and caveats: Clonality went up at the time of ibrutinib response, stayed stable in sustained remission, and later dropped back toward its baseline level at progression. The times at which samples were taken varied between sustained-remission and progressing patients.

Repertoires were generated with immunoSEQ multiplex PCR, while TCRdb's copy carries only in-frame clones and drops some. The sample yields more than 200,000 clones, under 75% seen once. This sample comprised PBMCs, obtained after 24 months of ibrutinib treatment. The chain recombines TRBV29-1 with TRBJ2-2, with D perhaps matching TRBD1 (6 bases). This sequence was found in a human donor with chronic lymphocytic leukemia. The CDR3 DNA reads as TGCAGCGTTTACCGGGACAAGAACACCGGGGAGCTGTTTTTT. Amino acid sequence: CSVYRDKNTGELFF.